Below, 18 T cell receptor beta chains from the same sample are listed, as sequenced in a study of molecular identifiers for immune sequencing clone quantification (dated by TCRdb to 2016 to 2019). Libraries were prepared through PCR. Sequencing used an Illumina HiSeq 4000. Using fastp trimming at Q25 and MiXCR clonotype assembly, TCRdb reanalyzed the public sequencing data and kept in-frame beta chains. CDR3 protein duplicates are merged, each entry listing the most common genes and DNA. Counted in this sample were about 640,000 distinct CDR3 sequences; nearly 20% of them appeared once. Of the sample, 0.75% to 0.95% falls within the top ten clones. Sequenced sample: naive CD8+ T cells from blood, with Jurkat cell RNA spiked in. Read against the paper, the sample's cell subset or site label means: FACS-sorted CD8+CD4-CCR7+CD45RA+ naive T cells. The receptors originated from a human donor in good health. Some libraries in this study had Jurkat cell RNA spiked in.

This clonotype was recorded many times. In nucleotides, the CDR3 is TGTGCCAGCAGCCCCGAAACGCTAGCAGGGTATCAGTTCTTC. Translating it yields CASSPETLAGYQFF. This chain uses TRBV3-1 with TRBJ2-1; D is tentatively TRBD1 or TRBD2 (5 bases each). The CDR3 spans 14 residues. Germline CDR1 is LGHDT and CDR2 is YNNKEL (reference sequence). The ends were cut back, 4 bases at V and 13 bases at J, with 20 bases in the middle.

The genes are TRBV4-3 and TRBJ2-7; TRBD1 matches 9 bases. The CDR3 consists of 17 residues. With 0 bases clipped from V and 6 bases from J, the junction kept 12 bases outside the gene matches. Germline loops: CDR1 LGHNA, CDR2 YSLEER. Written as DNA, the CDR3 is TGCGCCAGCAGCCAAGATGCAGTGGGGACAGGGAAAGGCGAGCAGTACTTC. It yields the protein CASSQDAVGTGKGEQYF.

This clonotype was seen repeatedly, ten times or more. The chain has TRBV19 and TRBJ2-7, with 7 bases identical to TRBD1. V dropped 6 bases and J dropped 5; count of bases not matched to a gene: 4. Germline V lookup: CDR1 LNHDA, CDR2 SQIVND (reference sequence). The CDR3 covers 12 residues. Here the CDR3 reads CASRTGYDEQYF. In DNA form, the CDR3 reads TGTGCCAGTAGGACAGGGTACGACGAGCAGTACTTC.

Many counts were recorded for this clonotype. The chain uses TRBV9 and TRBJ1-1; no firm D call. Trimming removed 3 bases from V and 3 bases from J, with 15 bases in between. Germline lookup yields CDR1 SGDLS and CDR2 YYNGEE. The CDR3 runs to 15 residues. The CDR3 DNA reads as TGTGCCAGCAGCGCTCACGAGGGCGAGTACACTGAAGCTTTCTTT. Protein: CASSAHEGEYTEAFF.

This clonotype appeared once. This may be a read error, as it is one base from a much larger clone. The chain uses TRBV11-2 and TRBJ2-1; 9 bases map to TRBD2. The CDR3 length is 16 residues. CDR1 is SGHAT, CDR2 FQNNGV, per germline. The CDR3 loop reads CASSTLPAGGYSEQFF. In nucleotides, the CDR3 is TGTGCCAGCAGCACTCTGCCAGCGGGAGGCTACAGTGAGCAGTTCTTC.

Written as DNA, the CDR3 is TGTGCCAGCAGCTTAAACCCAACAGGGCGTAACTATGGCTACACCTTC. Its protein product is CASSLNPTGRNYGYTF. The chain carries TRBV7-8 and TRBJ1-2, with a possible D match to TRBD1 (6 bases). The ends were cut back, 2 bases at V and 1 base at J, with 14 bases in the middle. The germline V gene has CDR1 SGHVS and CDR2 FQNEAQ. CDR3 length equals 16 residues.

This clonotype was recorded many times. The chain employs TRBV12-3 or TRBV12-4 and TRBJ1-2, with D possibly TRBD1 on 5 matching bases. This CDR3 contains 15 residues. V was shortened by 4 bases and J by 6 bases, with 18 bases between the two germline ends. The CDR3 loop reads CASSSPDTSRHGYTF. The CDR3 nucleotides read TGTGCCAGCAGTTCACCGGACACGTCGAGACATGGCTACACCTTC.

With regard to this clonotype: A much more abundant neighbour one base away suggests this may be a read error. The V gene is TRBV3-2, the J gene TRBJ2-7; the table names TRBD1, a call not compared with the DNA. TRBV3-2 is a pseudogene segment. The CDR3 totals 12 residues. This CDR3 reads CASSQGQYEQYF. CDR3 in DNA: TGTGCCAGCAGCCAAGGACAGTACGAGCAGTACTTC.

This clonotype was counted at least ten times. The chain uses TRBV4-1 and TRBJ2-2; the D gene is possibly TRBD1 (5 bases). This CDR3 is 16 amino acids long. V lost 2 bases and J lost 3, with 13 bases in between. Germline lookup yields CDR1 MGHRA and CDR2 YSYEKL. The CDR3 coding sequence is TGCGCCAGCAGCCAATATCTCGCAGGGTACACCGGGGAGCTGTTTTTT. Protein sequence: CASSQYLAGYTGELFF.

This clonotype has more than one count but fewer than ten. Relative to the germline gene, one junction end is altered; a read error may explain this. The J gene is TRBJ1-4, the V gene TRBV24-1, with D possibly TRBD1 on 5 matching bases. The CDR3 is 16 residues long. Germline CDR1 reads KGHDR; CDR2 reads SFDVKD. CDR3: CATSDKTEAPNEELFF. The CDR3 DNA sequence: TGTGCCACCAGTGACAAGACAGAAGCCCCAAATGAAGAACTGTTTTTT.

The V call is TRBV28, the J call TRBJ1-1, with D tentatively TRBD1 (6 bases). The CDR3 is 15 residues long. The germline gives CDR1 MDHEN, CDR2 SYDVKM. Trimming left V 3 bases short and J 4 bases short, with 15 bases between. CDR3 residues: CASSFPEGVVTEAFF. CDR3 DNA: TGTGCCAGCAGTTTCCCGGAGGGGGTAGTCACTGAAGCTTTCTTT.

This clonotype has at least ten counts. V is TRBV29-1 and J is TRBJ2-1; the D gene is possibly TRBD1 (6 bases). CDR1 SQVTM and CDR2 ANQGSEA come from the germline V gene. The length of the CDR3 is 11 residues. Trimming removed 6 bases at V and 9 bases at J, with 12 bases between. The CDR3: CSVAGVGEQFF. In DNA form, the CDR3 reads TGCAGCGTGGCAGGGGTTGGTGAGCAGTTCTTC.

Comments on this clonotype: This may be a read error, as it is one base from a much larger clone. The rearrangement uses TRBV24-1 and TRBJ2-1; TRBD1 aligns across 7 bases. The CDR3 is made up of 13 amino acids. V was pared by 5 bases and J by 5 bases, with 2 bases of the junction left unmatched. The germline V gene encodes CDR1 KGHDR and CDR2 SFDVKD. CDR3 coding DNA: TGTGCCACCAGTGGGGACAGCCACAATGAGCAGTTCTTC. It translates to CATSGDSHNEQFF.

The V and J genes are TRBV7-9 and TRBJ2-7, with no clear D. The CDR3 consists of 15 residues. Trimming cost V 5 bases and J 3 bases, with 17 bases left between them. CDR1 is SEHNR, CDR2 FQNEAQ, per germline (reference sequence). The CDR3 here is CASSPPPPGDYEQYF. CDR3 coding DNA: TGTGCCAGCAGCCCCCCCCCCCCAGGCGACTACGAGCAGTACTTC.

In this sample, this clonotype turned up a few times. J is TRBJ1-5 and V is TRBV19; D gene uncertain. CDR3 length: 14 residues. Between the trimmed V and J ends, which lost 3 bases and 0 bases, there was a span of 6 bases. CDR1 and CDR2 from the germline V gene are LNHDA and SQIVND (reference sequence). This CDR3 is CASSMGISNQPQHF. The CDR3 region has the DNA TGTGCCAGTAGTATGGGCATTAGCAATCAGCCCCAGCATTTT.

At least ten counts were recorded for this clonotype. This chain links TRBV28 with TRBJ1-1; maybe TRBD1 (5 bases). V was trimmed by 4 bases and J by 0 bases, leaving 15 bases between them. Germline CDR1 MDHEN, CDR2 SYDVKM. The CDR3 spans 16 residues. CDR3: CASSYLRQTLNTEAFF. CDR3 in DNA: TGTGCCAGCAGTTACCTGAGACAGACCCTGAACACTGAAGCTTTCTTT.

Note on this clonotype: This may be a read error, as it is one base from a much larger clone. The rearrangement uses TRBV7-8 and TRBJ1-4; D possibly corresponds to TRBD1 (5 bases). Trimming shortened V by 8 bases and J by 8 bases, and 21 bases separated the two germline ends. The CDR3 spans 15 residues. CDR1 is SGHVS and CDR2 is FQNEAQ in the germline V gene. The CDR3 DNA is TGTGCCAGCGGATTAGTTCCCTCAGGGCGGGAAAAACTGTTTTTT. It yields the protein CASGLVPSGREKLFF.

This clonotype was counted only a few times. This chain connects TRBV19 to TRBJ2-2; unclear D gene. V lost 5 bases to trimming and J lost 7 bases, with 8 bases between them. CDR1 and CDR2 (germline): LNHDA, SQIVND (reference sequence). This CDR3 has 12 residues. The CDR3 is CASSVSDGELFF. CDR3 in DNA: TGTGCCAGTAGTGTCTCTGACGGGGAGCTGTTTTTT.